Below are 22 T cell receptor beta chains sequenced from a single sample in a study of shared clonotypes between healthy human individuals. Generated by immunoSEQ multiplex PCR, the TCRdb table keeps only in-frame clones and is missing some. The sample lists about 980,000 clones; over 75% were seen once. Material: memory CD4+ T cells sorted from blood. Specified subset: CD45RA-negative fraction. All receptors derive from a man aged 18 to 30 in good health.

This clone was counted once. The chain links TRBV7-2 to TRBJ2-5; D perhaps matches TRBD1 (6 bases). Germline CDR1 reads SGHTA; CDR2 reads FQGNSA. With 3 bases removed from V and 3 bases from J, the gap between germline ends came to 17 bases. This CDR3 has 16 amino acids. CDR3 sequence: CASSFQGGLAKETQYF. CDR3 sequence (DNA): TGTGCCAGCAGCTTCCAAGGGGGTCTAGCTAAAGAGACCCAGTACTTC.

As to this clone: An end of the junction differs from the germline gene, which may be a read error. CDR3 bases: TGTGCCAGCAGCTTGGTCACTACGAATACCGGGGAGCTGTTTTTT. Translating gives CASSLVTTNTGELFF. This chain links TRBV5-8 with TRBJ2-2; D gene ambiguous. CDR3 size: 15 residues. Germline CDR1 SGHTS, CDR2 YDEGEE.

This clone came up a few times. V is TRBV28 and J is TRBJ1-2; tentatively, D is TRBD1 (5 bases). The CDR3 covers 15 residues. Per the germline V gene, CDR1 is MDHEN and CDR2 is SYDVKM. Deletions cut 7 bases from V and 2 bases from J, with 17 bases between. The CDR3 DNA reads as TGTGCCAGCACCCCGGGGATAGGGGAGAACTATGGCTACACCTTC. This encodes CASTPGIGENYGYTF.

The chain recombines TRBV6-1 with TRBJ1-4, with 9 bases fitting TRBD1. The J segment lost 8 bases and the V segment lost 6 bases, leaving 4 bases of the junction unmatched. The CDR3 contains 13 residues. Germline lookup yields CDR1 MNHNS and CDR2 SASEGT. CDR3 amino acids: CASRDGTGEKLFF. CDR3 DNA sequence: TGTGCCAGCAGAGACGGGACAGGGGAAAAACTGTTTTTT.

The chain couples TRBV30 to TRBJ2-2; D possibly uses TRBD1 or TRBD2 (5 bases each). Germline V gene lookup returns CDR1 GTSNPN and CDR2 SVGIG (reference sequence). The CDR3 spans 16 residues. The ends were cut back, 3 bases at V and 2 bases at J, with 16 bases in the middle. CDR3 region: CAWRGAGTSNTGELFF. CDR3 sequence (DNA): TGTGCCTGGAGGGGTGCCGGGACCTCCAACACCGGGGAGCTGTTTTTT.

V usage is TRBV7-8 and J usage is TRBJ2-7; tentatively, D is TRBD2 (5 bases). Germline assignment: CDR1 SGHVS and CDR2 FQNEAQ. With 0 bases removed from V and 2 bases from J, the gap between germline ends came to 11 bases. This CDR3 spans 15 amino acids. Here the CDR3 DNA reads TGTGCCAGCAGCTTAGCCCGGGGTTTGGCCTACGAGCAGTACTTC. It encodes CASSLARGLAYEQYF.

J is TRBJ1-1 and V is TRBV29-1; D unclear. Between the trimmed V and J ends, which lost 7 bases and 3 bases, there was a span of 15 bases. The germline V gene has CDR1 SQVTM and CDR2 ANQGSEA. The CDR3 consists of 13 residues. The DNA of the CDR3 is TGCAGCGCTCGACTGTATACCTACACTGAAGCTTTCTTT. Its translation is CSARLYTYTEAFF.

This clone was seen once. The chain carries TRBV2 and TRBJ1-1; D perhaps matches TRBD1 (6 bases). This CDR3 spans 16 amino acids. V was shortened by 9 bases and J by 5 bases, with 25 bases between the two germline ends. The germline CDR1 and CDR2 sequences are SNHLY and FYNNEI. The DNA of the CDR3 is TGTGCCAGTTCCCCGAGGGGGAGTACCTCTCGGACTGAAGCTTTCTTT. This codes for CASSPRGSTSRTEAFF.

The J gene is TRBJ1-1, the V gene TRBV18; D might be TRBD1 (6 bases). Per the germline V gene, CDR1 is KGHSH and CDR2 is LQKENI. The CDR3 is 15 residues long. V was shortened by 6 bases and J by 1 base, with 15 bases between the two germline ends. CDR3 protein: CASSRRTAQNTEAFF. Written as DNA, the CDR3 is TGTGCCAGCTCGCGGCGGACAGCCCAGAACACTGAAGCTTTCTTT.

V is TRBV4-1 and J is TRBJ1-6; D not resolved. Germline lookup yields CDR1 MGHRA and CDR2 YSYEKL. This CDR3 comprises 17 residues. Trimming removed 0 bases at V and 0 bases at J, with 9 bases between. The chain's CDR3 is CASSQDPASSYNSPLHF. CDR3 DNA sequence: TGCGCCAGCAGCCAAGATCCGGCGAGCTCCTATAATTCACCCCTCCACTTT.

The chain combines TRBV27 with TRBJ1-3; D not certain. The CDR3 runs 16 residues. Germline CDR1 reads MNHEY; CDR2 reads SMNVEV (reference sequence). Trimming cost V 4 bases and J 4 bases, with 17 bases left between them. CDR3 loop: CASSSGSLPGGNTIYF. The CDR3 nucleotides are TGTGCCAGCAGTTCAGGTAGCTTACCGGGCGGAAACACCATATATTTT.

The V and J genes are TRBV6-1 and TRBJ1-1; D unclear. Per the germline V gene, CDR1 is MNHNS and CDR2 is SASEGT. The germline V and J ends were trimmed by 7 bases and 5 bases, with 11 bases remaining between them. The CDR3 length is 12 residues. In DNA, the CDR3 is TGTGCCAGCAAGGAATGGGTGACTGAAGCTTTCTTT. It yields the protein CASKEWVTEAFF.

The chain couples TRBV6-6 to TRBJ1-5; D might be TRBD1 (6 bases). The CDR3 runs 13 residues. Germline CDR1 MNHNY, CDR2 SVGAGI (reference sequence). Trimming left V 5 bases short and J 7 bases short, with 12 bases between. The CDR3, as DNA: TGTGCCAGCAGTCAGGACAGAAGCCAGCCCCAGCATTTT. Translated, it gives CASSQDRSQPQHF.

This chain joins TRBV23-1 and TRBJ1-1, with D hard to call. TRBV23-1 is annotated as an ORF whose role is uncertain. CDR3 length equals 11 residues. V was trimmed by 10 bases and J by 3 bases, leaving 9 bases between them. CDR3 amino acids: CAKQRDTEAFF. In DNA, the CDR3 is TGCGCCAAACAGAGGGACACTGAAGCTTTCTTT.

V and J are TRBV5-1 and TRBJ1-6; D unclear. The CDR3 covers 12 residues. V lost 4 bases and J lost 11, with 10 bases in between. Germline CDR1 SGHRS, CDR2 YFSETQ. The CDR3 sequence is CASSPEGPPLHF. DNA for the CDR3: TGCGCCAGCAGCCCGGAGGGCCCACCCCTCCACTTT.

The rearrangement uses TRBV30 and TRBJ1-1, with 7 bases identical to TRBD1. CDR3 length equals 13 residues. J lost 11 bases, V lost 3 bases, and 12 bases had no gene match. Germline V gene data show CDR1 as GTSNPN and CDR2 as SVGIG (reference sequence). CDR3 amino acids: CAWSTGTDRRAFF. Written as DNA, the CDR3 is TGTGCCTGGAGCACCGGGACAGACCGCAGGGCTTTCTTT.

V usage is TRBV6-1 and J usage is TRBJ2-2; D unclear. The V gene's germline CDR1 is MNHNS and CDR2 SASEGT. The length of the CDR3 is 14 residues. Trimming removed 8 bases at V and 0 bases at J, with 10 bases between. Here the CDR3 reads CASLRATNTGELFF. In DNA form, the CDR3 reads TGTGCCAGCCTCCGGGCCACGAACACCGGGGAGCTGTTTTTT.

J is TRBJ2-3 and V is TRBV28; D unclear. Germline assignment: CDR1 MDHEN and CDR2 SYDVKM. Trimming took off 4 bases at V and 4 bases at J, with 9 bases between the two ends. This CDR3 spans 13 amino acids. CDR3 loop: CASSSRKPDTQYF. DNA of the CDR3: TGTGCCAGCAGTTCCCGAAAGCCAGATACGCAGTATTTT. Drawing the rest from reference TRBV28 and TRBJ2-3, the complete variable domain is DVKVTQSSRYLVKRTGEKVFLECVQDMDHENMFWYRQDPGLGLRLIYFSYDVKMKEKGDIPEGYSVSREKKERFSLILESASTNQTSMYLCASSSRKPDTQYFGPGTRLTVL.

V gene TRBV28 combines with J gene TRBJ1-1; D possibly corresponds to TRBD1 (5 bases). With 6 bases removed from V and 1 base from J, the gap between germline ends came to 12 bases. The CDR3 runs to 14 residues. CDR1 and CDR2 from the germline V gene are MDHEN and SYDVKM. The CDR3 DNA is TGTGCCAGCAGGGGTGGGGGTGAGAACACTGAAGCTTTCTTT. Residues: CASRGGGENTEAFF.

This clone was seen only once. This chain joins TRBV19 and TRBJ1-2, with D perhaps matching TRBD1 (6 bases). CDR3 size: 13 residues. The V end was cut by 9 bases, the J end by 1 base, with 12 bases between. The germline V gene has CDR1 LNHDA and CDR2 SQIVND (reference sequence). Here the CDR3 reads CASKSGHNYGYTF. The DNA of the CDR3 is TGTGCCAGCAAATCGGGACATAACTATGGCTACACCTTC.

This clone was observed a handful of times. The chain combines TRBV21-1 with TRBJ1-4. TRBV21-1 is given as a pseudogene. CDR3 length: 15 residues. The CDR3 here is CASSNSRPVYEKLFF. The CDR3, as DNA: TGTGCCAGCAGCAACTCGAGACCGGTCTATGAAAAACTGTTTTTT.

The chain employs TRBV15 and TRBJ1-4; a possible D gene is TRBD1 (5 bases). V shed 6 bases and J shed 0 bases, with 14 bases lying between them. CDR3 length: 16 amino acids. CDR1 and CDR2 from the germline V gene are LNHNV and YYDKDF (reference sequence). In DNA, the CDR3 is TGTGCCACCAGTTACGGGGCCAGGGCAACTAATGAAAAACTGTTTTTT. This translates into CATSYGARATNEKLFF.